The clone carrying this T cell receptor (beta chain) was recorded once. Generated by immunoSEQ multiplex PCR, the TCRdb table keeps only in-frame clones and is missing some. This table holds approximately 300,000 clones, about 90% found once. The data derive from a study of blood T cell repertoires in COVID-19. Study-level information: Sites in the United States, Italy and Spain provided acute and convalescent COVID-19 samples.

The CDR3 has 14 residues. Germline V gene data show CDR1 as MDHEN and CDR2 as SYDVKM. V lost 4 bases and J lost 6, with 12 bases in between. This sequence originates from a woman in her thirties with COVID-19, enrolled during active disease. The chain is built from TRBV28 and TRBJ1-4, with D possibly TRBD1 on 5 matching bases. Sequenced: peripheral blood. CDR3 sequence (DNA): TGTGCCAGCAGTTCAGCAGGGCTCGATGAAAAACTGTTTTTT. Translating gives CASSSAGLDEKLFF.